This TCR beta chain comes out of a study of radiotherapy plus CTLA-4 blockade in lung cancer. Some clones are missing from TCRdb's copy, which holds only in-frame ones; the method was immunoSEQ multiplex PCR. Of about 76,000 clones listed, 60% to 85% were seen once; the top ten hold roughly 20%. Germline V gives CDR1 SGHRS, CDR2 YFSETQ. Trimming cost V 2 bases and J 0 bases, with 11 bases left between them. The CDR3 runs 16 residues. Sample: peripheral blood, taken from a patient treated with radiotherapy plus ipilimumab. J is TRBJ2-2 and V is TRBV5-1; D is unclear. This receptor was taken from a human donor with non-small cell lung cancer whose response to radiotherapy plus ipilimumab could not be evaluated. Some clones in this sample may be carry-over from other donors' samples. For the CDR3, the DNA is TGCGCCAGCAGCTTTTTTCCCCCCGCGAACACCGGGGAGCTGTTTTTT. Its protein product is CASSFFPPANTGELFF.